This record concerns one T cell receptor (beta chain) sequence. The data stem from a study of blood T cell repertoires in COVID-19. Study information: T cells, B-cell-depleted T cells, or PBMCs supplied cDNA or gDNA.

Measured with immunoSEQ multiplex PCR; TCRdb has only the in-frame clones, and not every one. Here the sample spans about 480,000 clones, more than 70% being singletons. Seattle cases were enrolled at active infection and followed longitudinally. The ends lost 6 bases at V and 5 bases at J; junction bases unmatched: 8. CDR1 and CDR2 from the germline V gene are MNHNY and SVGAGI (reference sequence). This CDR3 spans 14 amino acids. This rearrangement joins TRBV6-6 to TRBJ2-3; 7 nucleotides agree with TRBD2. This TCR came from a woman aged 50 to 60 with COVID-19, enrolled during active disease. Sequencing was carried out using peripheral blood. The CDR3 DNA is TGTGCCAGCAGCCGCGGGGGAACAGGAGATACGCAGTATTTT. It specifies CASSRGGTGDTQYF.